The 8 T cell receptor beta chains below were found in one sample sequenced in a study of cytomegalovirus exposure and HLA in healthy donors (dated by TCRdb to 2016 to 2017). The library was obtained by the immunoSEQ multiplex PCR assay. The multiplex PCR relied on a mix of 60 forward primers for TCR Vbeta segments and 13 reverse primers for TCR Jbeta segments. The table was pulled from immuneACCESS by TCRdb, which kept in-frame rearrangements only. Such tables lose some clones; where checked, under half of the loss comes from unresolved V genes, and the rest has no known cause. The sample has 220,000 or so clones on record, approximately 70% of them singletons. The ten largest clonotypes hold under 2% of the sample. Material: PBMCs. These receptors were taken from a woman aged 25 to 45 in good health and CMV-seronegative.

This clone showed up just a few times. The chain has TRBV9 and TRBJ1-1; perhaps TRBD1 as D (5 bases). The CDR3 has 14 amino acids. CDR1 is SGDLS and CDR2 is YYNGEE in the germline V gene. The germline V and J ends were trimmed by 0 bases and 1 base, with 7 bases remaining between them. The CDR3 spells CASSVGGWNTEAFF. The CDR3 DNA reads TGTGCCAGCAGCGTAGGGGGCTGGAACACTGAAGCTTTCTTT.

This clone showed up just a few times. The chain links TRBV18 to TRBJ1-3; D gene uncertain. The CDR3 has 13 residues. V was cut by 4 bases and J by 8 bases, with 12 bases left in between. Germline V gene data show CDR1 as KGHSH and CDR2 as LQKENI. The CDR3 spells CASSRGSGYTIYF. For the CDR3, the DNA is TGTGCCAGCTCACGCGGGAGCGGATACACCATATATTTT.

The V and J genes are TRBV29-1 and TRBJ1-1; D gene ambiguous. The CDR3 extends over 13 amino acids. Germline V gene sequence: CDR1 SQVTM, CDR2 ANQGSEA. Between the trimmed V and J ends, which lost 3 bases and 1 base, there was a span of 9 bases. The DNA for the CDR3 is TGCAGCGTTGAGGGCGGGGAGAACACTGAAGCTTTCTTT. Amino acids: CSVEGGENTEAFF. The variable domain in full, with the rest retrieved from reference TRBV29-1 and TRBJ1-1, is SAVISQKPSRDICQRGTSLTIQCQVDSQVTMMFWYRQQPGQSLTLIATANQGSEATYESGFVIDKFPISRPNLTFSTLTVSNMSPEDSSIYLCSVEGGENTEAFFGQGTRLTVV.

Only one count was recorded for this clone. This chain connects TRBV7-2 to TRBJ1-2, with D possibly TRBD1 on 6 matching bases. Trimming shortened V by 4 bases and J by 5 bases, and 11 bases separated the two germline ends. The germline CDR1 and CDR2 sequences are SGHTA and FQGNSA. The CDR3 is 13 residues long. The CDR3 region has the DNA TGTGCCAGCAGCTCTCGGACAGCTTATGGCTACACCTTC. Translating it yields CASSSRTAYGYTF.

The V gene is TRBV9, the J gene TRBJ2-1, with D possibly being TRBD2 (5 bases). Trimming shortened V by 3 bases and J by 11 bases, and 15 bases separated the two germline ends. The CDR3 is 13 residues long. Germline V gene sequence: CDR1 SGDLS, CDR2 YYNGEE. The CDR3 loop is CASSADMGEKQFF. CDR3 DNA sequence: TGTGCCAGCAGCGCGGATATGGGAGAAAAGCAGTTCTTC. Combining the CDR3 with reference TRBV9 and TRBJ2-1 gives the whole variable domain DSGVTQTPKHLITATGQRVTLRCSPRSGDLSVYWYQQSLDQGLQFLIQYYNGEERAKGNILERFSAQQFPDLHSELNLSSLELGDSALYFCASSADMGEKQFFGPGTRLTVL.

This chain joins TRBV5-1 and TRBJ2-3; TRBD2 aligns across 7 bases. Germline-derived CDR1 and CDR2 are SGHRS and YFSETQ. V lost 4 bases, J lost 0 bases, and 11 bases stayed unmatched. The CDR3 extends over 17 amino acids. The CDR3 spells CASSPENLLASTDTQYF. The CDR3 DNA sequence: TGCGCCAGCAGCCCCGAAAACTTACTAGCGAGCACAGATACGCAGTATTTT.

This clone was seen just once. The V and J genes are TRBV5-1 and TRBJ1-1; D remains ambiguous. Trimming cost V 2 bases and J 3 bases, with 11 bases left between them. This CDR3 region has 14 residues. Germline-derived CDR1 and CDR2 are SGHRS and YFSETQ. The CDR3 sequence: CASSFGLGHTEAFF. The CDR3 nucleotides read TGCGCCAGCAGCTTCGGCTTGGGCCACACTGAAGCTTTCTTT.

Here the CDR3 DNA reads TGTGCCAGCTCGGTTGGGGTAGGGGGGGAATCCTACGAGCAGTACTTC. Its translation: CASSVGVGGESYEQYF. The chain combines TRBV18 with TRBJ2-7; maybe TRBD2 (7 bases). The length of the CDR3 is 16 residues. V was cut by 6 bases and J by 1 base, with 19 bases left in between. Per germline, CDR1 KGHSH and CDR2 LQKENI. Combining the CDR3 with reference TRBV18 and TRBJ2-7 gives the whole variable domain NAGVMQNPRHLVRRRGQEARLRCSPMKGHSHVYWYRQLPEEGLKFMVYLQKENIIDESGMPKERFSAEFPKEGPSILRIQQVVRGDSAAYFCASSVGVGGESYEQYFGPGTRLTVT.